This T cell receptor (beta chain) comes out of a study of cytomegalovirus exposure and HLA in healthy donors. Study-level points and caveats: Diagnosis of cytomegalovirus status made by the classifier reportedly showed high specificity and sensitivity. In a later analysis, TCR beta V- and J-gene trimming showed a link to a missense DCLRE1C variant.

Researchers ran the PCR with 60 Vbeta and 13 Jbeta primers. As handled by the study authors: It was a later analysis that counted tens of millions of unique TCR beta chains, of which some 9.9 million were shared. Data came from immunoSEQ multiplex PCR; TCRdb stores just in-frame clones and leaves some out. V and J calls and clone size are copied from that table; D and trimming were computed from the DNA. The repertoire has 100,000 to 150,000 clones, more than 60% of them found once; the top ten carry roughly 2.1%. CDR3 length: 13 amino acids. Germline-derived CDR1 and CDR2 are SEHNR and FQNEAQ (reference sequence). V lost 8 bases, J lost 7 bases, and 17 bases lay in between. For this clone: Its antigen is still unknown.

The V call is TRBV7-9, the J call TRBJ1-1; TRBD1 might be the D (6 bases). Material: PBMCs. The receptor's source is a woman aged 35 to 49 in good health and CMV-seropositive. CDR3 in amino acids: CASSAPPRGEAFF. The CDR3 nucleotides read TGTGCCAGCTCAGCCCCGCCCAGGGGTGAAGCTTTCTTT.